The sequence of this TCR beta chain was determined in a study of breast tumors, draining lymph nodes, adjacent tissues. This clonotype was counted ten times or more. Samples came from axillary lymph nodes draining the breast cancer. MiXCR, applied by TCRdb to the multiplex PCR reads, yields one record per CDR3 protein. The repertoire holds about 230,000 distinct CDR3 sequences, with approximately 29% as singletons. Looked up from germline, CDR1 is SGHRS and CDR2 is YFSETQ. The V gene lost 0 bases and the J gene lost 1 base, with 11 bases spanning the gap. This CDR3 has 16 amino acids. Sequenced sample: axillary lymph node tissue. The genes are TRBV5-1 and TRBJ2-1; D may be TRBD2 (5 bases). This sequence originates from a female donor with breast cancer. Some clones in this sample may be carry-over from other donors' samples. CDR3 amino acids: CASSLAAGGSYNEQFF. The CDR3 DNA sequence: TGCGCCAGCAGCTTGGCCGCAGGCGGGTCCTACAATGAGCAGTTCTTC.